A single sample is the source of the 4 T cell receptor beta chains below, sequenced in a study of human T cells and chemical hapten exposure. As for time point: patch test 1, 2 weeks after DPC sensitization. Treatment here: therapeutic diphenylcyclopropenone sensitization with weekly scalp DPC. TCRdb fed the RACE reads into MiXCR, producing one record per CDR3 protein. Here the sample spans 65,000 to 80,000 distinct CDR3 sequences, around 10% being singletons. Here the sequenced sample was whole blood, taken in connection with sensitization to the hapten diphenylcyclopropenone (DPC). These receptors all come from a woman in her fifties or sixties with alopecia areata. Some clones in this sample may be carry-over from other donors' samples.

This clonotype has just a few counts. The V and J genes are TRBV12-5 and TRBJ2-1; possibly TRBD1 for D (6 bases). From germline, CDR1 is LGHNT and CDR2 FRNRAP. V was clipped by 2 bases and J by 0 bases, with 8 bases between them. This CDR3 has 15 residues. The CDR3 region has the DNA TGTGCTAGTGGTTTGCAGGGGAGCTCCTACAATGAGCAGTTCTTC. This sequence encodes CASGLQGSSYNEQFF.

In nucleotides, the CDR3 is TGTGCCAGCAGGTCGGGACTCCTCGAACAGGCTTTCTTT. Protein: CASRSGLLEQAFF. The chain recombines TRBV6-2 or TRBV6-3 with TRBJ1-1, with D possibly TRBD1 on 5 matching bases. The CDR3 consists of 13 residues. V was shortened by 6 bases and J by 11 bases, with 19 bases between the two germline ends. Germline V gene lookup returns CDR1 MNHEY and CDR2 SVGEGT.

The chain couples TRBV29-1 to TRBJ2-1; either TRBD1 or TRBD2 may fit D (5 bases each). V lost 7 bases, J lost 8 bases, and 15 bases lay in between. The germline CDR1 and CDR2 sequences are SQVTM and ANQGSEA. The length of the CDR3 is 12 residues. The CDR3 bases are TGCAGCGCCTCGCTACGAGGGGATGAGCAGTTCTTC. Amino acid sequence: CSASLRGDEQFF.

V gene TRBV23-1 combines with J gene TRBJ2-4; D is perhaps TRBD1 or TRBD2 (5 bases each). TRBV23-1 has ORF status, its function being uncertain. V lost 4 bases, J lost 0 bases, and 10 bases lay in between. This CDR3 region has 15 residues. CDR3 coding DNA: TGCGCCAGCAGTCCCCACGGGACAGCCAAAAACATTCAGTACTTC. Its translation: CASSPHGTAKNIQYF.